Listed below are T cell receptor beta chains from one sample, sequenced in a study of cytomegalovirus exposure and HLA in healthy donors. Clones were sequenced by immunoSEQ multiplex PCR, and TCRdb holds only the in-frame ones, with some missing. The sample has about 150,000 clones, 80% seen once. The sequenced sample was PBMCs. The receptors stem from a man aged 25-45 years in good health and CMV-seronegative. Each CDR3 is given with its conserved first and last residue. Fields, in order: clone size, V gene, J gene, CDR3 length, D gene, CDR3 DNA, CDR3 protein. A D gene is named only where the DNA matches it firmly. Clone size appears in some rows only: once, few, many, or a class for an expanded clone.

.,TRBV19,TRBJ1-5,13,.,TGTGCCAGTTGGGGGGGCTCCAATCAGCCCCAGCATTTT,CASWGGSNQPQHF
.,TRBV5-1,TRBJ1-1,15,.,TGCGCCAGCTCTACCCAATCAGACTTGTACACTGAAGCTTTCTTT,CASSTQSDLYTEAFF
few,TRBV25-1,TRBJ1-1,14,.,TGTGCCAGCAGTGCTACAGGGTATGCCACTGAAGCTTTCTTT,CASSATGYATEAFF
.,TRBV19,TRBJ2-7,13,.,TGTGCCAGTAGTCCGCTAGCTTTCTACGAGCAGTACTTC,CASSPLAFYEQYF
few,TRBV7-6,TRBJ2-5,16,.,TGTGCCAGCAGCTTCCCAGGGCCCAAATACCAAGAGACCCAGTACTTC,CASSFPGPKYQETQYF
.,TRBV30,TRBJ2-6,13,.,TGTGCCTGGGGAGGACAGGGGGCCAACGTCCTGACTTTC,CAWGGQGANVLTF
once,TRBV11-3,TRBJ2-7,14,TRBD2,TGTGCCAGCAGCTTGACTAGCGGGAGTCTCGAGCAGTACTTC,CASSLTSGSLEQYF
.,TRBV19,TRBJ1-2,16,.,TGTGCCAGTAGCAACATGGGGGGGACACAATATCAGAGCTACACCTTC,CASSNMGGTQYQSYTF
.,TRBV6-1,TRBJ2-5,14,.,TGTGCCAGCAGTGAAGGAGGAGGGTGGGAGACCCAGTACTTC,CASSEGGGWETQYF
.,TRBV15,TRBJ2-1,20,TRBD2,TGTGCCACCAGCAGAGAAGGGGGGAAAACTAGCGGGAATTCCTACAATGAGCAGTTCTTC,CATSREGGKTSGNSYNEQFF
.,TRBV6-6,TRBJ2-7,13,.,TGTGCCAGCCACGGCGGTAGCTCCTACGAGCAGTACTTC,CASHGGSSYEQYF
.,TRBV5-1,TRBJ2-1,16,.,TGCGCCAGCAGCTCCTCTGGAAGGAGCTCCTACAATGAGCAGTTCTTC,CASSSSGRSSYNEQFF
.,TRBV29-1,TRBJ1-1,13,.,TGCAGCGTTCTTTGGCAGGAGGGCACTGAAGCTTTCTTT,CSVLWQEGTEAFF
.,TRBV5-1,TRBJ2-7,13,.,TGCGCCAGCAGCTTGGTCCTAGTCGGCGAGCAGTACTTC,CASSLVLVGEQYF
.,TRBV6-5,TRBJ1-1,15,TRBD1,TGTGCCAGCAGCCTACAGGGGGCGCCTAACACTGAAGCTTTCTTT,CASSLQGAPNTEAFF
.,TRBV6-5,TRBJ1-1,13,.,TGTGCCATACAAACAGGGAATGGCGCTGAAGCTTTCTTT,CAIQTGNGAEAFF
.,TRBV10-3,TRBJ2-7,14,TRBD2,TGTGCCATCAGGGAGACTAGCGGGAGGACCGAGCAGTACTTC,CAIRETSGRTEQYF
.,TRBV27,TRBJ2-5,17,TRBD2,TGTGCCAGCAGTCCCGACCACCCGGGACTACAAAGGGAGACCCAGTACTTC,CASSPDHPGLQRETQYF
.,TRBV30,TRBJ1-4,14,TRBD1,TGTGCCTGGAAACAGGGGGAGGCTAATGAAAAACTGTTTTTT,CAWKQGEANEKLFF
.,TRBV7-6,TRBJ2-2,13,.,TGTGCCAGCAGCCTAGAAGAGACAGGGGAGCTGTTTTTT,CASSLEETGELFF
.,TRBV7-9,TRBJ1-5,13,.,TGTGCCAGCAGCTTAGAATCCCTGAGGCCCCAGCATTTT,CASSLESLRPQHF
.,TRBV14,TRBJ1-1,13,.,TGTGCCAGCAGCCCTTATAAGAACACTGAAGCTTTCTTT,CASSPYKNTEAFF
few,TRBV6-6,TRBJ2-1,15,TRBD2,TGTGCCAGCAGTGCGCAACTAGCGGTTTACAATGAGCAGTTCTTC,CASSAQLAVYNEQFF
.,TRBV5-1,TRBJ2-3,15,.,TGCGCCAGCAGCCCCCGGGTCCTTAGCACAGATACGCAGTATTTT,CASSPRVLSTDTQYF
.,TRBV27,TRBJ2-7,15,TRBD1,TGTGCCAGCAGTCTCGGGACAGGGATTCCCTACGAGCAGTACTTC,CASSLGTGIPYEQYF
few,TRBV10-3,TRBJ2-5,13,.,TGTGCCATCTCCTATGGACAGCAAGAGACCCAGTACTTC,CAISYGQQETQYF